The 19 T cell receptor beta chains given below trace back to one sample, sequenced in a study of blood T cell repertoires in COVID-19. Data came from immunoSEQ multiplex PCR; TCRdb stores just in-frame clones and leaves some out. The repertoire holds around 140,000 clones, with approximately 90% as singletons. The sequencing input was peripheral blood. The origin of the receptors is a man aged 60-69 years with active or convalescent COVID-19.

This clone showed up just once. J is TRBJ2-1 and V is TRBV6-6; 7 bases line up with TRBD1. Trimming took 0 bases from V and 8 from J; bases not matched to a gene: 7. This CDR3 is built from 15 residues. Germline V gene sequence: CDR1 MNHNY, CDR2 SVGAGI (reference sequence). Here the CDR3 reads CASSYSRQGRDEQFF. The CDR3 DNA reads TGTGCCAGCAGTTACTCGAGACAGGGTCGGGATGAGCAGTTCTTC.

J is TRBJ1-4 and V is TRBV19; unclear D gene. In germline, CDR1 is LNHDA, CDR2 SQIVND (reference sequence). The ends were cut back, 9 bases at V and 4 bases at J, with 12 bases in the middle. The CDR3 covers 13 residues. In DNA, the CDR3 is TGTGCCAGCCAAGCAGGCCTTAATGAAAAACTGTTTTTT. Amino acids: CASQAGLNEKLFF. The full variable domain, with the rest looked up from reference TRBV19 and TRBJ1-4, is DGGITQSPKYLFRKEGQNVTLSCEQNLNHDAMYWYRQDPGQGLRLIYYSQIVNDFQKGDIAEGYSVSREKKESFPLTVTSAQKNPTAFYLCASQAGLNEKLFFGSGTQLSVL.

As DNA, the CDR3 is TGTGCCAGCAGAAACGGACAGGGCATTGGGGGCTACACCTTC. Translated, it gives CASRNGQGIGGYTF. The chain is built from TRBV6-5 and TRBJ1-2, with TRBD1 matching over 8 bases. V dropped 6 bases and J dropped 8; count of bases not matched to a gene: 11. The CDR3 totals 14 residues. Germline CDR1 reads MNHEY; CDR2 reads SVGAGI.

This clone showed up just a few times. The CDR3 DNA is TGTGCCAGCAGTCATTCCTACAGGGGGAGTTTAGAGTATGGCTACACCTTC. Its protein product is CASSHSYRGSLEYGYTF. This chain connects TRBV5-4 to TRBJ1-2, with TRBD1 matching 8 bases. V dropped 5 bases and J dropped 5; count of bases not matched to a gene: 17. The CDR3 runs 17 residues. In germline, CDR1 is SGHNT, CDR2 YYREEE (reference sequence).

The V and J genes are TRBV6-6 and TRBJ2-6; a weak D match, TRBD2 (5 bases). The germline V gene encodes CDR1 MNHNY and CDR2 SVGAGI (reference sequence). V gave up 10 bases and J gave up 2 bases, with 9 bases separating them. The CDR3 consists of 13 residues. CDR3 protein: CATGDPGANVLTF. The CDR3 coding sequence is TGTGCCACCGGGGATCCTGGGGCCAACGTCCTGACTTTC.

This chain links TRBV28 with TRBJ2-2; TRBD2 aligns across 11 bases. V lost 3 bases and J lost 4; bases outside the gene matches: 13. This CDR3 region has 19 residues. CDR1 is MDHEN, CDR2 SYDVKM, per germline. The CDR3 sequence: CASSFARILAGVITGELFF. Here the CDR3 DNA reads TGTGCCAGCAGTTTCGCCCGAATACTAGCGGGGGTGATCACCGGGGAGCTGTTTTTT.

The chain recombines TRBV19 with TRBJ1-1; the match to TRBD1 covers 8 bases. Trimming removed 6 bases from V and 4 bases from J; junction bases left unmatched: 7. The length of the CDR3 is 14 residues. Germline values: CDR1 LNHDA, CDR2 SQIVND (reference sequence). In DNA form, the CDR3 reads TGTGCCAGTAGCAGGACAGGGATGGGCACTGAAGCTTTCTTT. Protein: CASSRTGMGTEAFF.

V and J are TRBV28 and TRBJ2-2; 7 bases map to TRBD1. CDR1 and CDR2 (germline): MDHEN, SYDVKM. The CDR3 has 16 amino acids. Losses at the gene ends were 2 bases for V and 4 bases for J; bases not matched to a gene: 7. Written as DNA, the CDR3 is TGTGCCAGCAGTTTAAGCCCTGGACAGGTCACCGGGGAGCTGTTTTTT. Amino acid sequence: CASSLSPGQVTGELFF.

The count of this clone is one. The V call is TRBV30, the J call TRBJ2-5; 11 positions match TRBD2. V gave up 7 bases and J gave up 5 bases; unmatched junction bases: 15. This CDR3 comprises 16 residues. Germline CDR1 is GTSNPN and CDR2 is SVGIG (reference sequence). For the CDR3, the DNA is TGTGCCTCAAAGGGAACTAGCGGGAGTTTTGGGGAGACCCAGTACTTC. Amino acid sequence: CASKGTSGSFGETQYF.

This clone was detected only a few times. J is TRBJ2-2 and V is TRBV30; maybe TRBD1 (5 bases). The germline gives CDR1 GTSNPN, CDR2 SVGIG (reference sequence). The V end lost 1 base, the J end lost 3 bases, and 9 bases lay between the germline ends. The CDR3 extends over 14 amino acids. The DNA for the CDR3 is TGTGCCTGGAGTGGAGCAGGGTACACCGGGGAGCTGTTTTTT. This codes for CAWSGAGYTGELFF.

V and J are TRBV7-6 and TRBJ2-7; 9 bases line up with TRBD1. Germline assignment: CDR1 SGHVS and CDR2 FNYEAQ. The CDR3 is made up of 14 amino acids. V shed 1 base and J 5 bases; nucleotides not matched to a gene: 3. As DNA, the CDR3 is TGTGCCAGCAGCTTAGGGGACAGGGCGGACGAGCAGTACTTC. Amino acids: CASSLGDRADEQYF.

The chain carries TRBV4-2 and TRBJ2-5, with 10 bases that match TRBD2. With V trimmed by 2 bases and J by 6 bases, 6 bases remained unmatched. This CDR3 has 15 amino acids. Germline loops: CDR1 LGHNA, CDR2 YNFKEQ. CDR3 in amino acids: CASSQPGLAFQTQYF. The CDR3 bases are TGTGCCAGCAGCCAACCGGGACTAGCGTTTCAGACCCAGTACTTC.

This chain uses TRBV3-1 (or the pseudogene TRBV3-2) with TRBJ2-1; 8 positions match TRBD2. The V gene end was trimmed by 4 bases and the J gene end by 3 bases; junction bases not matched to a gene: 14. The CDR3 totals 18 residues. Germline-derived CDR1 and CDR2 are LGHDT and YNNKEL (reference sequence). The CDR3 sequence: CASSRPVASGSRYNEQFF. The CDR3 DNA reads TGTGCCAGCAGCCGCCCCGTAGCGAGCGGGAGCCGCTACAATGAGCAGTTCTTC.

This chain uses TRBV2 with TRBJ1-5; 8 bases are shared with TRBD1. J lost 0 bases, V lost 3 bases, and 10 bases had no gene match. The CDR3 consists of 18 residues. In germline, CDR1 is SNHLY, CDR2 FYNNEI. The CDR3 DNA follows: TGTGCCAGCAGTGACGAATTAGGACAGGGTTATAGCAATCAGCCCCAGCATTTT. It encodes CASSDELGQGYSNQPQHF.

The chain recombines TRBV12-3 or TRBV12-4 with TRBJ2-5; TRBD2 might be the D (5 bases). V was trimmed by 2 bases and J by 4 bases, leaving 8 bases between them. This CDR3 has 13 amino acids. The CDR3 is CASSLSSGETQYF. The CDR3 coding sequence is TGTGCCAGCAGTTTATCCAGCGGAGAGACCCAGTACTTC.

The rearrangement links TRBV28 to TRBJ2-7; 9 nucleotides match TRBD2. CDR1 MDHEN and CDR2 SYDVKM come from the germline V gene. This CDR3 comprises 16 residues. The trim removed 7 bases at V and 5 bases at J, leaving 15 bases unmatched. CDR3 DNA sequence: TGTGCCAGCACCCGAGGAGGTGGACTAGCGCGGAACGAGCAGTACTTC. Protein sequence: CASTRGGGLARNEQYF.

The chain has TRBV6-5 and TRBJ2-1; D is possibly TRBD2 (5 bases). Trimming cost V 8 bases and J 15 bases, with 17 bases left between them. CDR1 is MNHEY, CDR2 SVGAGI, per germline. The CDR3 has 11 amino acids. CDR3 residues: CASGSRRHSFF. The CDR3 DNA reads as TGTGCCAGCGGGTCTCGGAGGCATTCGTTCTTC.

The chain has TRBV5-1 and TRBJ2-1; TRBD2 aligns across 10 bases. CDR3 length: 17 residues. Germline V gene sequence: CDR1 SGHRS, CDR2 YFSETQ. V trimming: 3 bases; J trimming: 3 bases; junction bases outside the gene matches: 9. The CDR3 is CASSYKVLAGDYNEQFF. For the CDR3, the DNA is TGCGCCAGCAGCTATAAAGTTCTAGCGGGAGACTACAATGAGCAGTTCTTC. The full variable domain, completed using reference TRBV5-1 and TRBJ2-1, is KAGVTQTPRYLIKTRGQQVTLSCSPISGHRSVSWYQQTPGQGLQFLFEYFSETQRNKGNFPGRFSGRQFSNSRSEMNVSTLELGDSALYLCASSYKVLAGDYNEQFFGPGTRLTVL.

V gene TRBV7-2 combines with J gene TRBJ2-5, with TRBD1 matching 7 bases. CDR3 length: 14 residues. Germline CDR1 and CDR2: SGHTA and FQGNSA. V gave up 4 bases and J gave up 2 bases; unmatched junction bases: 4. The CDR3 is CASSWGQMQETQYF. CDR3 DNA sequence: TGTGCCAGCAGCTGGGGACAGATGCAAGAGACCCAGTACTTC.